This T cell receptor beta chain derives from a study of CD8 T cells in ankylosing spondylitis. Overall study results and limits: There were earlier reports of some motif variants in reactive arthritis synovial fluid and blood.

One entry per CDR3 protein results from TCRdb running MiXCR on the 5' RACE reads. This table has around 53,000 distinct CDR3 sequences, 6.5% to 9% appearing once. Per germline, CDR1 MNHEY and CDR2 SVGAGI. V was cut by 2 bases and J by 3 bases, with 11 bases left in between. The CDR3 contains 16 residues. Of note for this clonotype: Its antigen is not known.

This chain uses TRBV6-5 with TRBJ2-6; D call uncertain. The specimen sequenced was blood, either unsorted or a sorted T cell fraction (not recorded which). This clonotype was obtained from a female donor with ankylosing spondylitis or in good health (not recorded which). CDR3 protein: CASSYDAFGGANVLTF. In DNA, the CDR3 is TGTGCCAGCAGTTACGACGCCTTCGGTGGGGCCAACGTCCTGACTTTC.